This T cell receptor beta chain was retrieved from a study of Graves' ophthalmopathy and Graves' hyperthyroidism. Study overall: Ophthalmopathy absent within 18 months of follow-up marked hyperthyroidism as stable.

Overall study results and limits: Among expanded thyroid clonotypes above 0.001 frequency, most also occurred in blood.

Remarks on this clonotype: No antigen is known for it.

The CDR3 spans 12 residues. Germline loops: CDR1 SGHTA, CDR2 FQGTGA. Between the trimmed V and J ends, which lost 6 bases and 3 bases, there was a span of 8 bases. From RNA, the CDR3 regions of TCR beta chains were amplified and sequenced. RT-PCR with HTBI primers came first, then second-round multiplex PCR. TCRdb used MiXCR to reprocess the multiplex PCR reads, holding one entry per CDR3 protein. The sample records about 500,000 distinct CDR3 sequences, less than 45% being singletons. The chain recombines TRBV7-3 with TRBJ2-5, with D possibly TRBD2 on 6 matching bases. The sequence came from an adult man with Graves' hyperthyroidism. Sequencing used peripheral blood or thyroid tissue (not recorded which). CDR3 DNA: TGTGCCAGCAGGGGACTTGAAGAGACCCAGTACTTC. Encoded protein: CASRGLEETQYF.